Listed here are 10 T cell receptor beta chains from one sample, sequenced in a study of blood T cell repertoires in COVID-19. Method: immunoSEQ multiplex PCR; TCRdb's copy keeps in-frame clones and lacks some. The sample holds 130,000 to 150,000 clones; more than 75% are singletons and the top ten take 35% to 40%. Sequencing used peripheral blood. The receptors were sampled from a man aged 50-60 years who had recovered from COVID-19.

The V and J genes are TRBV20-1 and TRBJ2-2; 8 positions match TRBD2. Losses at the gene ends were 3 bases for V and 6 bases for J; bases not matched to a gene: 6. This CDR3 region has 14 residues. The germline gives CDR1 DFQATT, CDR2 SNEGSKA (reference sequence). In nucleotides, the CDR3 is TGCAGTGCTAGTAGAGGGACTAGTCCCGGGGAGCTGTTTTTT. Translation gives CSASRGTSPGELFF.

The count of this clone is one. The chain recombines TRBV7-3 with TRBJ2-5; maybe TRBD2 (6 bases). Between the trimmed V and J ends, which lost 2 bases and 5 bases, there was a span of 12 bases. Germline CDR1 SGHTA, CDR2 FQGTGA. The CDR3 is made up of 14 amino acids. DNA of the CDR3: TGTGCCAGCAGCTTAGGTGGAGGGATCGAGACCCAGTACTTC. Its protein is CASSLGGGIETQYF.

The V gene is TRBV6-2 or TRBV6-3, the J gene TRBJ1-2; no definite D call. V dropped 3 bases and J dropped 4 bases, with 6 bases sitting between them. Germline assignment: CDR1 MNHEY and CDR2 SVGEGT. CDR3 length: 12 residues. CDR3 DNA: TGTGCCAGCAGTTATTCGGGCTATGGCTACACCTTC. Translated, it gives CASSYSGYGYTF.

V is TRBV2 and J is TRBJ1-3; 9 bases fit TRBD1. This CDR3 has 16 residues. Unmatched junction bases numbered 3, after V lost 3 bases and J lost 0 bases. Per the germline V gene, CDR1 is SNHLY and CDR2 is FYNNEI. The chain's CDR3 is CASSEGTGFSGNTIYF. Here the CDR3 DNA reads TGTGCCAGCAGTGAGGGGACAGGGTTCTCTGGAAACACCATATATTTT.

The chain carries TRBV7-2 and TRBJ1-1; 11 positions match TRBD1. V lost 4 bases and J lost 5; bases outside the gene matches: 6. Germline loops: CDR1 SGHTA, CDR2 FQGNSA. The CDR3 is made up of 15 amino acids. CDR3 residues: CASSWMGQGGTEAFF. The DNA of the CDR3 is TGTGCCAGCAGCTGGATGGGACAGGGGGGTACTGAAGCTTTCTTT.

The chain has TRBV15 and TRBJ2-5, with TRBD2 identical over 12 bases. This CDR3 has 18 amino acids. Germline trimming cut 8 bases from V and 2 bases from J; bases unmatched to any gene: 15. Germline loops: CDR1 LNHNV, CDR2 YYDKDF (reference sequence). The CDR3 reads CATAPASGGARGQETQYF. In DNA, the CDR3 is TGTGCCACCGCCCCGGCTAGCGGGGGGGCCCGGGGGCAAGAGACCCAGTACTTC.

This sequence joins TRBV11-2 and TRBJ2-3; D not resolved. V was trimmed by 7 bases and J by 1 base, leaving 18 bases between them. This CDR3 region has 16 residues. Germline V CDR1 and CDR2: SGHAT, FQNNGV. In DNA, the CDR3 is TGTGCCAGCACCATAGGAGCTTTAGTTGGCACAGATACGCAGTATTTT. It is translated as CASTIGALVGTDTQYF.

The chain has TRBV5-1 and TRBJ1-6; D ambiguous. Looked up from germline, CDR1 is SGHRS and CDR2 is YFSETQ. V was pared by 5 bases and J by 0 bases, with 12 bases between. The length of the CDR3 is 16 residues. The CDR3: CASRGGTSSYNSPLHF. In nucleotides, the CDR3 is TGCGCCAGCAGGGGTGGCACTAGCTCCTATAATTCACCCCTCCACTTT.

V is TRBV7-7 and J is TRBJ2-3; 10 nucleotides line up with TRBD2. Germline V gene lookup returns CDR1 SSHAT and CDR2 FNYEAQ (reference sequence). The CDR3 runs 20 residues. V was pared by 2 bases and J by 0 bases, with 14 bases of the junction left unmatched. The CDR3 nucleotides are TGTGCCAGCAGCTTATGGGGCGGGGCTAGCGGGGGCCTTAGCACAGATACGCAGTATTTT. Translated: CASSLWGGASGGLSTDTQYF. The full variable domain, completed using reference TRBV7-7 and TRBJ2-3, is GAGVSQSPRYKVTKRGQDVTLRCDPISSHATLYWYQQALGQGPEFLTYFNYEAQPDKSGLPSDRFSAERPEGSISTLTIQRTEQRDSAMYRCASSLWGGASGGLSTDTQYFGPGTRLTVL.

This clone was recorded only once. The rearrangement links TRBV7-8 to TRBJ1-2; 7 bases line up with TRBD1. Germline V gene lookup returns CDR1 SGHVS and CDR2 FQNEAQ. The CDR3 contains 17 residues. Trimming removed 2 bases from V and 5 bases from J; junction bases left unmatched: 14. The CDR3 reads CASSLYPSRDRRYGYTF. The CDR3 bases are TGTGCCAGCAGCTTATACCCTTCCCGGGACAGACGTTATGGCTACACCTTC.